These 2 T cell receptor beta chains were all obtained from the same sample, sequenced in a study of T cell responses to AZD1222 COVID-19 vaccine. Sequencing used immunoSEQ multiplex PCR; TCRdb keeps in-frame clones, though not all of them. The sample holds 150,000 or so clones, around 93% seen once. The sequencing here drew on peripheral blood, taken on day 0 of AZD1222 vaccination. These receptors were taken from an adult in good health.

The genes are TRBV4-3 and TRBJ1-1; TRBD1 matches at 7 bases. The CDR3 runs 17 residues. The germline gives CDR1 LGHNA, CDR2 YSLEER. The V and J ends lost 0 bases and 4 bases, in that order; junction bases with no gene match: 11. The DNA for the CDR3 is TGCGCCAGCAGCCAAGATCAGGGGGGGATAGGGAGCACTGAAGCTTTCTTT. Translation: CASSQDQGGIGSTEAFF.

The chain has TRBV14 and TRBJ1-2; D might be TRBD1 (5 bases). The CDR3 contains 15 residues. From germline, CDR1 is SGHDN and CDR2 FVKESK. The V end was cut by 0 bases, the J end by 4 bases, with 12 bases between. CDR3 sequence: CASSQDGWGFYGYTF. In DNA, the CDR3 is TGTGCCAGCAGCCAAGACGGGTGGGGGTTCTATGGCTACACCTTC.